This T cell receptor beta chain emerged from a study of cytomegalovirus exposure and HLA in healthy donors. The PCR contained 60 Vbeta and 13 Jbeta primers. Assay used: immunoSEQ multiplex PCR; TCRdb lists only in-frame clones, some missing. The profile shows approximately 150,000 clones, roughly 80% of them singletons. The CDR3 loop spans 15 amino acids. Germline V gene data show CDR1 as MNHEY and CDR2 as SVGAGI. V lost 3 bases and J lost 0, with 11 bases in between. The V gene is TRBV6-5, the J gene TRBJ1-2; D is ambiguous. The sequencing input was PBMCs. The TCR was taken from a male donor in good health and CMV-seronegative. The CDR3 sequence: CASSYQRASNYGYTF. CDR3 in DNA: TGTGCCAGCAGTTATCAACGCGCATCTAACTATGGCTACACCTTC.